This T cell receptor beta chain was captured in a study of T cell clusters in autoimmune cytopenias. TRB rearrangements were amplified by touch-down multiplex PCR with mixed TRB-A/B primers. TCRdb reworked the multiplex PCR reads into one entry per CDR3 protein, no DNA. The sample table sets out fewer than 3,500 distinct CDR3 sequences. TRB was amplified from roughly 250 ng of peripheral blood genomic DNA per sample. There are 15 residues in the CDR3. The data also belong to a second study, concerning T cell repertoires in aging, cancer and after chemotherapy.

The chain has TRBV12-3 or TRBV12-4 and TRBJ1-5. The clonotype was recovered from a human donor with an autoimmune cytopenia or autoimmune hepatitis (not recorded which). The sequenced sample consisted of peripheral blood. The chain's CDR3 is CASSLVWSVDQPQHF.